These 25 T cell receptor beta chains were sequenced from one sample in a study of beta chain features in type 1 diabetes (dated by TCRdb to the late 2010s). Library prep was done by the immunoSEQ multiplex PCR assay. The High Capacity cDNA Reverse Transcription Kit was used to reverse transcribe all of the isolated RNA, meaning that expressed TCRB transcripts were what got sequenced. TCRdb mirrors the immuneACCESS table, restricted to in-frame sequences. Some clones are absent from its copies; in checked studies, under half trace to an unresolved V gene, and the reason for the others is unknown. Recorded for this sample are under 900,000 clones; about 17% of them occurred a single time. The biggest ten clones account for about 0.02% of the sample. Sequencing was performed on naive CD4+ T cells from blood. This specimen's cell subset or site label, interpreted: true naive CD4+ T cells. The origin of the receptors is a woman in her late teens or twenties in good health.

The J gene is TRBJ1-2, the V gene TRBV27; D is unresolved. Trimming left V 1 base short and J 6 bases short, with 12 bases between. CDR1 MNHEY and CDR2 SMNVEV come from the germline V gene (reference sequence). This CDR3 has 14 amino acids. The CDR3, as DNA: TGTGCCAGCAGTTTATGGGCAGCCGGAGATGGCTACACCTTC. It yields the protein CASSLWAAGDGYTF.

The gene calls are TRBV28 and TRBJ2-2; the D is unclear. The CDR3 contains 15 residues. CDR1 and CDR2 (germline): MDHEN, SYDVKM. V shed 6 bases and J shed 4 bases, with 15 bases lying between them. CDR3 in amino acids: CASSLPTGGTGELFF. In nucleotides, the CDR3 is TGTGCCAGCAGCCTCCCAACCGGCGGCACCGGGGAGCTGTTTTTT.

About this clone itself: Other DNA sequences in the sample encode the same CDR3. The chain uses TRBV28 and TRBJ1-1; TRBD1 agrees at 8 bases. This CDR3 contains 14 residues. Germline CDR1 reads MDHEN; CDR2 reads SYDVKM. With 5 bases clipped from V and 3 bases from J, the junction kept 5 bases outside the gene matches. The DNA for the CDR3 is TGTGCCAGCAGTCCAGGGGGCAGGGACACTGAAGCTTTCTTT. This translates into CASSPGGRDTEAFF.

This clone was found a few times. The V gene is TRBV5-6, the J gene TRBJ2-5; D gene unclear. Looked up from germline, CDR1 is SGHDT and CDR2 is YYEEEE. CDR3 size: 14 residues. The V gene lost 4 bases and the J gene lost 0 bases, with 10 bases spanning the gap. The CDR3 is CASSTGPDQETQYF. CDR3 nucleotide sequence: TGTGCCAGCAGCACCGGGCCAGACCAAGAGACCCAGTACTTC. Supplemented by reference TRBV5-6 and TRBJ2-5, the full variable domain reads DAGVTQSPTHLIKTRGQQVTLRCSPKSGHDTVSWYQQALGQGPQFIFQYYEEEERQRGNFPDRFSGHQFPNYSSELNVNALLLGDSALYLCASSTGPDQETQYFGPGTRLLVL.

This chain uses TRBV2 with TRBJ1-1; D not certain. The CDR3 contains 13 residues. The germline CDR1 and CDR2 sequences are SNHLY and FYNNEI. With 5 bases removed from V and 1 base from J, the gap between germline ends came to 8 bases. The CDR3 sequence is CASSLDANTEAFF. The CDR3 DNA follows: TGTGCCAGCAGTTTGGACGCGAACACTGAAGCTTTCTTT.

The chain couples TRBV7-9 to TRBJ2-7; 8 bases fit TRBD1. The CDR3 sequence is 16 residues long. Germline V lookup: CDR1 SEHNR, CDR2 FQNEAQ (reference sequence). The V gene end was trimmed by 1 base and the J gene end by 0 bases; junction bases not matched to a gene: 5. The CDR3 protein is CASSLGTGGPSYEQYF. The CDR3 DNA reads TGTGCCAGCAGCTTAGGTACAGGGGGTCCCTCCTACGAGCAGTACTTC. The full variable domain, completed using reference TRBV7-9 and TRBJ2-7, is DTGVSQNPRHKITKRGQNVTFRCDPISEHNRLYWYRQTLGQGPEFLTYFQNEAQLEKSRLLSDRFSAERPKGSFSTLEIQRTEQGDSAMYLCASSLGTGGPSYEQYFGPGTRLTVT.

This sequence joins TRBV5-6 and TRBJ2-7, with D perhaps TRBD2 (5 bases). Germline V gene sequence: CDR1 SGHDT, CDR2 YYEEEE. The CDR3 length is 14 residues. V dropped 1 base and J dropped 3 bases, with 11 bases sitting between them. As DNA, the CDR3 is TGTGCCAGCAGCTTGACCGGGGTTTACTACGAGCAGTACTTC. It encodes CASSLTGVYYEQYF.

The V gene is TRBV9, the J gene TRBJ2-7, with D unresolved. V shed 0 bases and J shed 7 bases, with 17 bases lying between them. The germline V gene encodes CDR1 SGDLS and CDR2 YYNGEE. The CDR3 is 15 amino acids. The CDR3: CASSVEGSGRTEQYF. The CDR3 DNA is TGTGCCAGCAGCGTAGAAGGTTCCGGGCGGACGGAGCAGTACTTC.

This clone occurred a few times. The chain employs TRBV7-2 and TRBJ2-7; 12 nucleotides agree with TRBD2. CDR3 length: 16 amino acids. The V gene's germline CDR1 is SGHTA and CDR2 FQGNSA. With V trimmed by 5 bases and J by 2 bases, 7 bases remained unmatched. The CDR3 DNA is TGTGCCAGCAGCCCAAAACTAGCGGGAGGCGCCTACGAGCAGTACTTC. This sequence encodes CASSPKLAGGAYEQYF. The full variable domain, rest sourced from reference TRBV7-2 and TRBJ2-7, is GAGVSQSPSNKVTEKGKDVELRCDPISGHTALYWYRQSLGQGLEFLIYFQGNSAPDKSGLPSDRFSAERTGGSVSTLTIQRTQQEDSAVYLCASSPKLAGGAYEQYFGPGTRLTVT.

This clone has a handful of counts. The rearrangement links TRBV7-2 to TRBJ1-1; D perhaps matches TRBD1 (6 bases). Trimming removed 5 bases at V and 5 bases at J, with 12 bases between. CDR1 and CDR2 from the germline V gene are SGHTA and FQGNSA. There are 13 residues in the CDR3. The DNA of the CDR3 is TGTGCCAGCAGCCCAATAGGGGGGACTGAAGCTTTCTTT. This translates into CASSPIGGTEAFF.

The gene calls are TRBV27 and TRBJ2-1, with no clear D. The germline gives CDR1 MNHEY, CDR2 SMNVEV (reference sequence). Trimming left V 4 bases short and J 8 bases short, with 6 bases between. This CDR3 has 11 residues. DNA of the CDR3: TGTGCCAGCAGTTCGAATTATGAGCAGTTCTTC. It is translated as CASSSNYEQFF.

This clone appeared a few times. Other nucleotide sequences in the sample specify the same CDR3. The chain uses TRBV6-5 and TRBJ2-1; no firm D call. Per germline, CDR1 MNHEY and CDR2 SVGAGI. This CDR3 contains 13 residues. Deletions cut 6 bases from V and 3 bases from J, with 9 bases between. CDR3 amino acids: CASRTGSYNEQFF. CDR3 DNA sequence: TGTGCCAGCAGGACTGGCAGCTACAATGAGCAGTTCTTC.

The V gene is TRBV11-2, the J gene TRBJ2-1, with D perhaps given as TRBD1 or TRBD2 (5 bases each). From germline, CDR1 is SGHAT and CDR2 FQNNGV. The germline V and J ends were trimmed by 5 bases and 8 bases, with 22 bases remaining between them. CDR3 length equals 16 residues. CDR3 amino acids: CASSPMGERRRDEQFF. The CDR3 nucleotides read TGTGCCAGCAGCCCGATGGGGGAGCGCCGACGGGATGAGCAGTTCTTC.

This clone was counted between two and nine times. V gene TRBV28 combines with J gene TRBJ2-5; D is uncertain. The CDR3 runs 14 residues. Germline V CDR1 and CDR2: MDHEN, SYDVKM. Trimming shortened V by 5 bases and J by 0 bases, and 10 bases separated the two germline ends. The CDR3 reads CASSRHGNQETQYF. For the CDR3, the DNA is TGTGCCAGCAGTCGTCATGGTAACCAAGAGACCCAGTACTTC.

In this sample, this clone turned up a few times. This chain joins TRBV4-2 and TRBJ2-5; D gene ambiguous. The CDR3 runs to 16 residues. V lost 1 base to trimming and J lost 5 bases, with 17 bases between them. Germline V CDR1 and CDR2: LGHNA, YNFKEQ. CDR3 sequence: CASSQGGTVVGETQYF. The CDR3 coding sequence is TGTGCCAGCAGCCAAGGTGGTACGGTGGTCGGTGAGACCCAGTACTTC.

This clone was seen more than once but under ten times. The rearrangement joins TRBV15 to TRBJ2-5; D is ambiguous. The V and J ends lost 0 bases and 5 bases respectively, with 10 bases between them. The germline V gene has CDR1 LNHNV and CDR2 YYDKDF (reference sequence). This CDR3 has 14 residues. The chain's CDR3 is CATSRDARIETQYF. CDR3 in DNA: TGTGCCACCAGCAGAGATGCCAGAATTGAGACCCAGTACTTC.

This clone was found a few times. V gene TRBV28 combines with J gene TRBJ2-5; the match to TRBD2 covers 12 bases. Germline-derived CDR1 and CDR2 are MDHEN and SYDVKM. This CDR3 comprises 13 residues. The V and J ends lost 11 bases and 3 bases, in that order; junction bases with no gene match: 4. The CDR3 DNA is TGTGCCGGGCGACTAGCGGGGGAAGAGACCCAGTACTTC. Translated: CAGRLAGEETQYF.

DNA of the CDR3: TGCGCCAGCAGCCCCCGCCCACCAGATACGCAGTATTTT. It yields the protein CASSPRPPDTQYF. This chain uses TRBV4-3 with TRBJ2-3, with D uncertain. This CDR3 spans 13 amino acids. Trimming took 4 bases from V and 4 from J, leaving 9 bases between them. Germline-derived CDR1 and CDR2 are LGHNA and YSLEER.

In its sample, this clone was seen a few times. This chain joins TRBV15 and TRBJ2-5; D uncertain. Trimming removed 0 bases from V and 2 bases from J, with 10 bases in between. From germline, CDR1 is LNHNV and CDR2 YYDKDF (reference sequence). CDR3 length equals 15 residues. The CDR3 sequence: CATSRDGGRQETQYF. CDR3 DNA sequence: TGTGCCACCAGCAGAGATGGCGGACGGCAAGAGACCCAGTACTTC.

This clone was detected a few times. The same CDR3 arises from other DNA sequences in this sample as well. This chain uses TRBV5-1 with TRBJ2-5, with a weak D call TRBD2 (6 bases). Germline CDR1 reads SGHRS; CDR2 reads YFSETQ. The CDR3 spans 14 residues. Trimming cost V 4 bases and J 3 bases, with 13 bases left between them. As DNA, the CDR3 is TGCGCCAGCAGCCTGGAGGGCAGCGAAGAGACCCAGTACTTC. This gives the protein CASSLEGSEETQYF.

The CDR3 DNA reads TGTGCCAGCAGCTTGCGAGGGGTCCTGAACACTGAAGCTTTCTTT. This translates into CASSLRGVLNTEAFF. The J gene is TRBJ1-1, the V gene TRBV5-6; tentatively, D is TRBD1 (5 bases). The germline CDR1 and CDR2 sequences are SGHDT and YYEEEE. V lost 1 base and J 0 bases, leaving 10 bases between the germline ends. There are 15 residues in the CDR3. Using reference TRBV5-6 and TRBJ1-1 for the parts outside the CDR3, the full variable domain is DAGVTQSPTHLIKTRGQQVTLRCSPKSGHDTVSWYQQALGQGPQFIFQYYEEEERQRGNFPDRFSGHQFPNYSSELNVNALLLGDSALYLCASSLRGVLNTEAFFGQGTRLTVV.

CDR3 residues: CASSYQGPNYGYTF. DNA of the CDR3: TGTGCCAGCAGTTACCAGGGGCCTAACTATGGCTACACCTTC. The J gene is TRBJ1-2, the V gene TRBV6-5; tentative D call: TRBD1 (6 bases). V dropped 2 bases and J dropped 0 bases, with 7 bases sitting between them. Germline values: CDR1 MNHEY, CDR2 SVGAGI. There are 14 residues in the CDR3.

Details on this clone: The same CDR3 arises from other DNA sequences in this sample as well. The rearrangement links TRBV11-2 to TRBJ2-6, with D unclear. This CDR3 contains 13 residues. V lost 6 bases to trimming and J lost 0 bases, with 3 bases between them. Germline CDR1 SGHAT, CDR2 FQNNGV. The CDR3 spells CASRVSGANVLTF. CDR3 DNA: TGTGCCAGCAGGGTCTCTGGGGCCAACGTCCTGACTTTC.

As concerns this clone: Other DNA sequences in this sample translate to the same CDR3. The V gene is TRBV5-1, the J gene TRBJ2-2, with unresolved D. CDR1 and CDR2 (germline): SGHRS, YFSETQ. V lost 1 base and J lost 0, with 7 bases in between. The CDR3 covers 15 residues. The CDR3 region is CASSLLGSNTGELFF. CDR3 in DNA: TGCGCCAGCAGCTTGCTGGGGTCGAACACCGGGGAGCTGTTTTTT.

The chain carries TRBV9 and TRBJ2-2; 7 positions agree with TRBD1. CDR1 and CDR2 from the germline V gene are SGDLS and YYNGEE. Losses at the gene ends were 3 bases for V and 5 bases for J; bases not matched to a gene: 10. The CDR3 runs 16 residues. CDR3 nucleotide sequence: TGTGCCAGCAGCGCGCTAGGACAGGTCAGGACCGGGGAGCTGTTTTTT. Translated, it gives CASSALGQVRTGELFF.